This is a list of T cell receptor beta chains from one sample in a study of identical twins. MiXCR was run by TCRdb on the 5' RACE reads, yielding one entry per CDR3 protein. The table lists about 1.7 million distinct CDR3 sequences, about 32% of them singletons. Sequences were obtained from cord blood. These receptors were obtained from a newborn girl in good health. Both conserved end residues are part of each CDR3. The D gene is left open where the match is weak. Clone size, where shown, is once, few, many, or a class for clones that have expanded.

abundance,v_gene,d_gene,j_gene,CDR3nt,CDR3aa
few,TRBV28,.,TRBJ1-5,TGTGCCAGCAGCCCCCGACAACATTGGGACAATCAGCCCCAGCATTTT,CASSPRQHWDNQPQHF
few,TRBV6-5,.,TRBJ2-7,TGTGCCAGCAGTTACCTCAGGGTGACGAGCTCCTACGAGCAGTACTTC,CASSYLRVTSSYEQYF
many,TRBV28,TRBD2,TRBJ2-7,TGTGCCAGCAGTTTTTTTGGGAGGGATTCCTACGAGCAGTACTTC,CASSFFGRDSYEQYF
many,TRBV4-2,TRBD2,TRBJ2-1,TGTGCCAGCAGCCAAGATCCACTAGCGGGGGACTACAATGAGCAGTTCTTC,CASSQDPLAGDYNEQFF
.,TRBV6-6,.,TRBJ2-2,TGCGCCAGCAGCGCCGGGCGGAGGGGGGTGGACACCGGGGAGCTGTTTTTT,CASSAGRRGVDTGELFF
once,TRBV7-9,.,TRBJ2-4,TGTGCCAGCAGCTTTGGGTCGGCTCGGGCCTACGAGCGGTACTTC,CASSFGSARAYERYF
.,TRBV7-9,TRBD1,TRBJ1-6,TGTGCCAGCAGCCCCTGGACAGGGGGACTAAATTCACCCCTCCACTTT,CASSPWTGGLNSPLHF
.,TRBV7-4,TRBD1,TRBJ1-1,TGTGCCAGCAGCTTAGATGTCGACAGGGAGAACACTGAAGCTTTCTTT,CASSLDVDRENTEAFF
.,TRBV5-1,TRBD1,TRBJ1-1,TGCGCCAGCGGCTTGGGGACAGGGACTGGCACTGAAGCTTTCTTT,CASGLGTGTGTEAFF
.,TRBV12-3/TRBV12-4,TRBD2,TRBJ2-7,TGTGCCAGCAGTTTGTCGCCGGGACTAGCGGGGATCTACGAGCAGTACTTC,CASSLSPGLAGIYEQYF
.,TRBV9,.,TRBJ2-5,TGTGCCAGCAGCGTTAGCATCCGGTACCGAGAGACCCAGTACTTC,CASSVSIRYRETQYF
many,TRBV6-1,TRBD1,TRBJ1-2,TGTGCCAGCAGTCCCAGGGACAGGGAGCTACTAGGCTATGGCTACACCTTC,CASSPRDRELLGYGYTF
.,TRBV6-1,.,TRBJ2-5,TGTGCCAGCAGTGAAGTGAGGGAAGTACAAGAGACCCAGTACTTC,CASSEVREVQETQYF
few,TRBV24-1,.,TRBJ2-1,TGTGCCACCTGCAAAGGGCAGAGCTCCTACAATGAGCAGTTCTTC,CATCKGQSSYNEQFF
few,TRBV20-1,.,TRBJ2-7,TGCAGTGCCCAGACTATCGAGTACTACGAGCAGTACTTC,CSAQTIEYYEQYF
.,TRBV30,TRBD1,TRBJ1-1,TGTGCCTGGGGAACAGGGGGCAACACTGAAGCTTTCTTT,CAWGTGGNTEAFF
few,TRBV4-1,TRBD2,TRBJ2-7,TGCGCCAGCAGCCAATACGGGAGGGCACCCTACGAGCAGTACTTC,CASSQYGRAPYEQYF
.,TRBV6-5,.,TRBJ1-6,TGTGCCAGCGGACCGGAAGGGGGCTCCTATAATTCACCCCTCCACTTT,CASGPEGGSYNSPLHF
.,TRBV10-3,.,TRBJ2-3,TGTGCCATCAGTGAGTCGATCGGGGCTGTCACAGATACGCAGTATTTT,CAISESIGAVTDTQYF
few,TRBV20-1,TRBD2,TRBJ2-3,TGCAGTGCTAGGGGGGGGGATTTCACAGATACGCAGTATTTT,CSARGGDFTDTQYF
few,TRBV5-5,.,TRBJ2-3,TGTGCCAGCAGCCCCAGGGGTCCTTCCCCCCCAGATACGCAGTATTTT,CASSPRGPSPPDTQYF
many,TRBV15,TRBD1,TRBJ2-4,TGTGCCACCAGTTTCAGGGGGCTAAGCAAAAACATTCAGTACTTC,CATSFRGLSKNIQYF
.,TRBV7-8,TRBD2,TRBJ2-5,TGTGCCAGCAGCTTAGGGACTAGCGGGAGGTTGGGGCAAGAGACCCAGTACTTC,CASSLGTSGRLGQETQYF
many,TRBV4-2,TRBD1,TRBJ2-3,TGTGCCAGCAGCCATCCCGGGACAGGGTCCACAGATACGCAGTATTTT,CASSHPGTGSTDTQYF
few,TRBV20-1,TRBD2,TRBJ2-7,TGCAGTGCAGGAGCGGGAGTGACCTACGAGCAGTACTTC,CSAGAGVTYEQYF
.,TRBV6-6,.,TRBJ1-4,TGTGCCAGCAGTCCCCCGGCCAACAAAGGGGAAAAACTGTTTTTT,CASSPPANKGEKLFF
few,TRBV11-1,.,TRBJ2-7,TGTGCCAGCAGCTTAGGCCGGGGACGGTACTACGAGCAGTACTTC,CASSLGRGRYYEQYF
.,TRBV5-1,TRBD2,TRBJ2-7,TGCGCCAGCAGCTTGGGGACGCATAGCGGGAGTCCCGCCGAGCAGTACTTC,CASSLGTHSGSPAEQYF
many,TRBV9,.,TRBJ2-7,TGTGCCAGCACTTTACAGGGAACCTACGAGCAGTACTTC,CASTLQGTYEQYF
.,TRBV18,.,TRBJ2-5,TGTGCCAGCTCAGCAGGGGTGAAAGAGACCCAGTACTTC,CASSAGVKETQYF
.,TRBV15,.,TRBJ1-6,TGTGCCACCAGCAGAGGTACAGGTCATAATTCACCCCTCCACTTT,CATSRGTGHNSPLHF
.,TRBV29-1,.,TRBJ1-2,TGCAGCGTTCCCGCAGGGGACCCGAGGGGCTATGGCTACACCTTC,CSVPAGDPRGYGYTF
once,TRBV5-6,.,TRBJ1-1,TGTGCCAGCGGCTTACGGGGGCGTCGGACTGAAGCTTTCTTT,CASGLRGRRTEAFF
.,TRBV28,.,TRBJ1-5,TGTGCCAGCAGTTTAGCAACGGTTTTCAATCAGCCCCAGCATTTT,CASSLATVFNQPQHF
once,TRBV5-1,.,TRBJ2-1,TGCGCCAGCAGCTTGTTACCCACTAGTATGTCCTACAATGAGCAGTTCTTC,CASSLLPTSMSYNEQFF
few,TRBV29-1,TRBD1,TRBJ1-5,TGCAGCGTTCAGGGGGCGGAAGGTCAGCCCCAGCATTTT,CSVQGAEGQPQHF
.,TRBV7-9,.,TRBJ2-3,TGTGCCAGCAGCACCCCCCGGGGGAGGAGCACAGATACGCAGTATTTT,CASSTPRGRSTDTQYF
.,TRBV20-1,.,TRBJ2-7,TGCAGTGCTAGAGTCCGGCACACCGAGCAGTACTTC,CSARVRHTEQYF
.,TRBV15,.,TRBJ2-2,TGTGCCACCAGCGGGGGACTTTCCAACACCGGGGAGCTGTTTTTT,CATSGGLSNTGELFF
.,TRBV20-1,TRBD2,TRBJ2-1,TGCAGTGCTCCCCCACCTAGCGGGAGCTCCTACAATGAGCAGTTCTTC,CSAPPPSGSSYNEQFF
.,TRBV6-2/TRBV6-3,.,TRBJ2-1,TGTGCCAGCAGCCCTGGACACGGGAGCACCTACAATGAGCAGTTCTTC,CASSPGHGSTYNEQFF
once,TRBV28,.,TRBJ1-2,TGTGCCAGCAGGATGGGTGGCTACACCTTC,CASRMGGYTF